This T cell receptor beta chain is drawn from a study of cytomegalovirus exposure and HLA in healthy donors. Across the whole study: Unique TCRs from HLA-typed donors, 70 million to 85 million of them, were held in an early data release.

The trim removed 5 bases at V and 2 bases at J, leaving 10 bases unmatched. In germline, CDR1 is SGHAT, CDR2 FQNNGV. The CDR3 runs 17 residues. Study-wide findings and caveats: The HLA-A and HLA-B alleles of most subjects were reportedly predicted accurately from TCR beta sequences. Sequencing had likely introduced a cluster of highly shared sequence variants as an artifact.

PCR was performed using 60 Vbeta and 13 Jbeta primers. The protocol was immunoSEQ multiplex PCR, while the TCRdb copy is restricted to in-frame clones and leaves out a portion. The data hold 100,000 to 150,000 clones, with 80% observed a single time. This clone was seen a few times. Its antigen is as yet unknown. The clonotype originates from a young man in good health and CMV-seropositive. Sequencing input: PBMCs. V is TRBV11-2 and J is TRBJ2-5; 11 nucleotides align to TRBD2. CDR3 DNA sequence: TGTGCCAGCAGCCGTGAGGGGCTAGCGGGGGGACAAGAGACCCAGTACTTC. This codes for CASSREGLAGGQETQYF.